This T cell receptor beta chain was captured in a study of blood T cell repertoires in COVID-19. Data came from immunoSEQ multiplex PCR; TCRdb stores just in-frame clones and leaves some out. The sample has roughly 220,000 clones; less than 90% are singletons. Germline-derived CDR1 and CDR2 are SGHTA and FQGNSA. The CDR3 covers 13 residues. V gave up 5 bases and J gave up 4 bases, with 11 bases separating them. This receptor was taken from a woman in her twenties or thirties who had recovered from COVID-19. The V and J genes are TRBV7-2 and TRBJ1-1, with D possibly being TRBD1 (5 bases). Input material: PBMCs or T cells enriched from blood (not recorded which). CDR3 DNA sequence: TGTGCCAGCAGCCCCCAGGGATCCACTGAAGCTTTCTTT. Its protein product is CASSPQGSTEAFF.